A selection of T cell receptor beta chains follows, all from one sample in a study of cytomegalovirus exposure and HLA in healthy donors. The protocol was immunoSEQ multiplex PCR, while the TCRdb copy is restricted to in-frame clones and leaves out a portion. The sample holds around 200,000 clones, approximately 80% seen once. Input material: PBMCs. All receptors derive from a woman aged 45-60 years in good health and CMV-seropositive. Each CDR3 is given with its conserved first and last residue. Fields, in order: V gene, J gene, CDR3 protein.

>TRBV11-1|TRBJ2-7
CASSSGTGYKQYF
>TRBV18|TRBJ1-1
CASSPALGQGAKMNTEAFF
>TRBV10-1|TRBJ2-5
CASNGGIQETQYF
>TRBV6-1|TRBJ1-6
CASSDTYDYGSPLHF
>TRBV6-6|TRBJ1-2
CASSDGEGSCTF
>TRBV27|TRBJ1-2
CASSLVATGFYGYTF
>TRBV7-9|TRBJ1-2
CASSLVHNYGYTF
>TRBV27|TRBJ2-7
CASSFLGVGYEQYF
>TRBV7-9|TRBJ1-1
CASSLEGWSEAFF
>TRBV5-1|TRBJ1-1
CASSGQGGEAFF
>TRBV5-8|TRBJ1-1
CASSLRLGTGGKGNTEAFF
>TRBV30|TRBJ2-7
CAWSRDRFYEQYF
>TRBV29-1|TRBJ2-7
CSVEDYGAWGYEQYF
>TRBV27|TRBJ1-5
CASSPGTGVVSNQPQHF
>TRBV5-4|TRBJ1-2
CASSGINGYTF
>TRBV18|TRBJ2-7
CASTRDAGGPTNEQYF
>TRBV5-1|TRBJ2-1
CASSLERASYNEQFF
>TRBV6-5|TRBJ1-2
CASSYGRRDYGYTF
>TRBV28|TRBJ1-5
CASSSFIPHMAGYSSNQPQHF
>TRBV2|TRBJ2-2
CASSETKWQGASGELFF
>TRBV19|TRBJ2-1
CASSVTTGAYNEQFF
>TRBV6-4|TRBJ1-3
CASSDSRQYGNTIYF
>TRBV19|TRBJ1-5
CASSISGQGDQPQHF
>TRBV6-5|TRBJ1-1
CASARQNLLKEAFF
>TRBV6-6|TRBJ2-3
CASSYSPRLTQYF
>TRBV28|TRBJ1-1
CASSLRNTEAFF
>TRBV4-1|TRBJ1-2
CASSQEGQSYGYTF
>TRBV28|TRBJ2-1
CASKVAGGEHEQFF
>TRBV11-3|TRBJ2-5
CASSLGSGGETQYF
>TRBV7-9|TRBJ1-4
CASTAGRTNEKLFF
>TRBV5-1|TRBJ1-2
CASSVRGGQGADGYTF
>TRBV7-8|TRBJ2-3
CASSYQGGAADTQYF
>TRBV6-5|TRBJ2-7
CATLSGRGNYEQYF
>TRBV30|TRBJ2-5
CAWSRGSGETQYF
>TRBV27|TRBJ2-1
CASSSGQGYNEQFF
>TRBV18|TRBJ1-6
CASSRQTGGYNSPLHF
>TRBV4-2|TRBJ2-7
CASSRDRGRNEQYF
>TRBV18|TRBJ2-1
CASSPRTGTGSVGVGRDEQFF
>TRBV11-3|TRBJ2-3
CASSSTGRYTQYF
>TRBV5-6|TRBJ2-7
CASSVGHLRAFYEQYF
>TRBV6-5|TRBJ2-2
CASTRLLTGSSKLFF
>TRBV28|TRBJ2-7
CASSLKDTVEQYF
>TRBV28|TRBJ2-3
CASSRGTGASTDTQYF
>TRBV5-1|TRBJ2-7
CASRVDSYYEQYF
>TRBV23-1|TRBJ1-2
CASSQPPGQGIYGYTF
>TRBV10-1|TRBJ1-2
CASSPDRDYGYTF
>TRBV5-1|TRBJ1-2
CAGSNPGQGDGYTF
>TRBV7-8|TRBJ1-2
CASSLEPGSYGYTF
>TRBV19|TRBJ1-1
CASTLDRGQVTEAFF
>TRBV11-3|TRBJ2-1
CASSLGTGEKQDEQFF
>TRBV27|TRBJ2-3
CASSSLTGGSTDTQYF
>TRBV5-1|TRBJ2-3
CASSLVAGRTDTQYF
>TRBV28|TRBJ1-4
CASSLGGTGGVLNEKLFF